Listed here are 26 T cell receptor beta chains from one sample, sequenced in a study of immune evolution from preneoplasia to lung adenocarcinoma. Produced via immunoSEQ multiplex PCR; TCRdb's table is partial and in-frame only. Of around 8,000 clones in the sample, roughly four fifths were seen once. Sequencing was carried out using FFPE minimally invasive lung adenocarcinoma tissue. These receptors all stem from a person between 65 and 80 years old with lung adenocarcinoma.

The rearrangement uses TRBV9 and TRBJ2-2; the D gene could be TRBD1 or TRBD2 (5 bases each). V was trimmed by 0 bases and J by 2 bases, leaving 20 bases between them. Germline V gene sequence: CDR1 SGDLS, CDR2 YYNGEE. The CDR3 length is 19 residues. The chain's CDR3 is CASSVEGVWGGSNTGELFF. CDR3 nucleotide sequence: TGTGCCAGCAGCGTAGAGGGAGTCTGGGGCGGTTCTAACACCGGGGAGCTGTTTTTT. Full variable domain (rest looked up from reference TRBV9 and TRBJ2-2): DSGVTQTPKHLITATGQRVTLRCSPRSGDLSVYWYQQSLDQGLQFLIQYYNGEERAKGNILERFSAQQFPDLHSELNLSSLELGDSALYFCASSVEGVWGGSNTGELFFGEGSRLTVL.

This chain links TRBV6-5 with TRBJ2-1; 9 bases match TRBD1. With V trimmed by 6 bases and J by 10 bases, 13 bases remained unmatched. Germline V CDR1 and CDR2: MNHEY, SVGAGI. The CDR3 consists of 15 residues. In nucleotides, the CDR3 is TGTGCCAGCAGCCACAGACAGGGGGGGATTGGCGAGCAGTTCTTC. It encodes CASSHRQGGIGEQFF.

This chain connects TRBV25-1 to TRBJ1-2; 7 positions agree with TRBD1. The ends lost 2 bases at V and 7 bases at J; junction bases unmatched: 7. The CDR3 runs to 14 residues. Germline assignment: CDR1 MGHDK and CDR2 SYGVNS. The CDR3 sequence: CASSEDTGAGGYTF. The CDR3 DNA is TGTGCCAGCAGTGAAGATACAGGGGCGGGTGGCTACACCTTC.

The chain couples TRBV15 to TRBJ1-5; D uncertain. The CDR3 covers 14 residues. Germline loops: CDR1 LNHNV, CDR2 YYDKDF (reference sequence). V lost 0 bases and J 10 bases, leaving 13 bases between the germline ends. This CDR3 reads CATSRELGPGPQHF. CDR3 in DNA: TGTGCCACCAGCAGAGAATTGGGTCCTGGTCCCCAGCATTTT.

This clone was picked up a small number of times. The rearrangement uses TRBV9 and TRBJ2-5; D might be TRBD2 (6 bases). CDR1 SGDLS and CDR2 YYNGEE come from the germline V gene. V lost 2 bases and J 3 bases, leaving 14 bases between the germline ends. CDR3 length: 15 residues. The CDR3 spells CASSVRGGGKETQYF. DNA for the CDR3: TGTGCCAGCAGCGTCCGAGGCGGAGGGAAAGAGACCCAGTACTTC.

The chain has TRBV25-1 and TRBJ1-5; D unclear. Germline-derived CDR1 and CDR2 are MGHDK and SYGVNS. With 2 bases removed from V and 3 bases from J, the gap between germline ends came to 5 bases. This CDR3 comprises 13 residues. The CDR3 here is CASSEQLNQPQHF. In DNA, the CDR3 is TGTGCCAGCAGTGAACAGCTCAATCAGCCCCAGCATTTT. The variable domain in full, with the rest retrieved from reference TRBV25-1 and TRBJ1-5, is EADIYQTPRYLVIGTGKKITLECSQTMGHDKMYWYQQDPGMELHLIHYSYGVNSTEKGDLSSESTVSRIRTEHFPLTLESARPSHTSQYLCASSEQLNQPQHFGDGTRLSIL.

The gene calls are TRBV5-1 and TRBJ2-7; 10 bases fit TRBD2. Germline-derived CDR1 and CDR2 are SGHRS and YFSETQ. The CDR3 is 16 residues long. Losses at the gene ends were 4 bases for V and 2 bases for J; bases not matched to a gene: 9. The CDR3 nucleotides are TGCGCCAGCAGCCCCGTAGCGGGGGGTGCCACCTACGAGCAGTACTTC. This encodes CASSPVAGGATYEQYF.

The chain couples TRBV4-1 to TRBJ2-5; D is perhaps TRBD1 or TRBD2 (5 bases each). Germline-derived CDR1 and CDR2 are MGHRA and YSYEKL. The germline V and J ends were trimmed by 4 bases and 0 bases, with 18 bases remaining between them. This CDR3 has 17 residues. CDR3: CASSPSRDPWYQETQYF. The DNA of the CDR3 is TGCGCCAGCAGCCCGAGCCGGGACCCCTGGTACCAAGAGACCCAGTACTTC.

The V gene is TRBV29-1, the J gene TRBJ2-3; 9 nucleotides agree with TRBD2. This CDR3 comprises 15 residues. With V trimmed by 3 bases and J by 3 bases, 7 bases remained unmatched. The V gene's germline CDR1 is SQVTM and CDR2 ANQGSEA. As DNA, the CDR3 is TGCAGCGTTGAGGGCGGGAGGGCCGTGACAGATACGCAGTATTTT. Its protein product is CSVEGGRAVTDTQYF.

The rearrangement links TRBV6-5 to TRBJ2-7; D gene ambiguous. The CDR3 has 12 residues. The V end was cut by 5 bases, the J end by 3 bases, with 8 bases between. The germline V gene encodes CDR1 MNHEY and CDR2 SVGAGI. The CDR3 nucleotides are TGTGCCAGCAGTCCCCGAGGCTACGAGCAGTACTTC. Translation gives CASSPRGYEQYF.

The chain joins TRBV5-4 to TRBJ1-2; TRBD1 might be the D (5 bases). V was pared by 4 bases and J by 7 bases, with 17 bases between. Germline values: CDR1 SGHNT, CDR2 YYREEE (reference sequence). This CDR3 is 14 amino acids long. The CDR3 loop reads CASSPREGRVGYTF. The CDR3 bases are TGTGCCAGCAGCCCCCGTGAGGGGAGGGTTGGCTACACCTTC.

The CDR3 spells CAISGDRSSYEQYF. CDR3 DNA sequence: TGTGCCATCAGTGGCGACAGGAGCTCCTACGAGCAGTACTTC. The chain joins TRBV10-3 to TRBJ2-7; D might be TRBD1 (6 bases). The length of the CDR3 is 14 residues. The V gene lost 4 bases and the J gene lost 0 bases, with 10 bases spanning the gap. Germline values: CDR1 ENHRY, CDR2 SYGVKD.

The V and J genes are TRBV5-4 and TRBJ2-7; 10 positions match TRBD2. The V segment lost 0 bases and the J segment 3 bases; nucleotides outside the gene matches: 6. The CDR3 has 16 residues. Germline CDR1 reads SGHNT; CDR2 reads YYREEE (reference sequence). CDR3: CASSLGASGSFYEQYF. The CDR3 nucleotides are TGTGCCAGCAGCTTGGGTGCTAGCGGGAGCTTCTACGAGCAGTACTTC.

The gene calls are TRBV6-1 and TRBJ2-7; maybe TRBD2 (6 bases). V was pared by 6 bases and J by 5 bases, with 17 bases between. CDR3 length equals 14 residues. CDR1 is MNHNS and CDR2 is SASEGT in the germline V gene. The CDR3 DNA is TGTGCCAGCAGCACGGGAGTGGGCATCCACGAGCAGTACTTC. Translation: CASSTGVGIHEQYF.

The chain is built from TRBV19 and TRBJ1-5; 7 bases fit TRBD1. With 6 bases clipped from V and 5 bases from J, the junction kept 10 bases outside the gene matches. The CDR3 contains 15 residues. The germline CDR1 and CDR2 sequences are LNHDA and SQIVND (reference sequence). Here the CDR3 reads CASRGTEGDYQPQHF. The CDR3 DNA sequence: TGTGCCAGTAGGGGGACAGAAGGAGATTATCAGCCCCAGCATTTT. Filled out from reference TRBV19 and TRBJ1-5, the complete variable domain reads DGGITQSPKYLFRKEGQNVTLSCEQNLNHDAMYWYRQDPGQGLRLIYYSQIVNDFQKGDIAEGYSVSREKKESFPLTVTSAQKNPTAFYLCASRGTEGDYQPQHFGDGTRLSIL.

The chain combines TRBV7-8 with TRBJ2-5, with unresolved D. The V and J ends lost 5 bases and 3 bases respectively, with 10 bases between them. CDR1 is SGHVS and CDR2 is FQNEAQ in the germline V gene. This CDR3 contains 13 residues. CDR3 residues: CASSRSAKETQYF. The DNA of the CDR3 is TGTGCCAGCAGCAGGTCAGCAAAAGAGACCCAGTACTTC.

This clone was seen a few times. This chain connects TRBV2 to TRBJ1-4; a possible D gene is TRBD1 (6 bases). Germline V gene sequence: CDR1 SNHLY, CDR2 FYNNEI. Trimming pared 3 bases from V and 4 bases from J, leaving 9 bases between. This CDR3 contains 14 residues. The CDR3: CASSERGDNEKLFF. The CDR3, as DNA: TGTGCCAGCAGTGAGAGGGGGGATAATGAAAAACTGTTTTTT.

The J gene is TRBJ2-3, the V gene TRBV2; D perhaps matches TRBD1 (5 bases). The ends were cut back, 1 base at V and 5 bases at J, with 16 bases in the middle. The V gene's germline CDR1 is SNHLY and CDR2 FYNNEI. The CDR3 sequence is 16 residues long. The CDR3 nucleotides are TGTGCCAGCAGTGAAGGTCGGCAGGGCTTAGGAGATACGCAGTATTTT. It codes for CASSEGRQGLGDTQYF.

The gene calls are TRBV7-9 and TRBJ1-2; TRBD1 matches 10 bases. Germline V gene lookup returns CDR1 SEHNR and CDR2 FQNEAQ (reference sequence). V was pared by 5 bases and J by 6 bases, with 6 bases of the junction left unmatched. This CDR3 has 14 amino acids. The CDR3 region is CASSLDRGHDGYTF. The CDR3 DNA follows: TGTGCCAGCAGCCTTGACAGGGGGCATGATGGCTACACCTTC.

This clone was recorded once. The chain carries TRBV5-6 and TRBJ2-2, with TRBD1 matching 9 bases. J was trimmed by 2 bases and V by 6 bases; bases with no gene match: 8. Germline CDR1 SGHDT, CDR2 YYEEEE. The CDR3 is 16 residues long. CDR3: CASTNSGQGNTGELFF. The CDR3 bases are TGTGCCAGCACCAATTCGGGACAGGGTAACACCGGGGAGCTGTTTTTT.

This chain connects TRBV25-1 to TRBJ1-2; D call uncertain. The CDR3 extends over 11 amino acids. Germline V gene data show CDR1 as MGHDK and CDR2 as SYGVNS. V was shortened by 4 bases and J by 4 bases, with 4 bases between the two germline ends. The CDR3 spells CASSGGYGYTF. The DNA of the CDR3 is TGTGCCAGCAGTGGCGGCTATGGCTACACCTTC.

This rearrangement joins TRBV25-1 to TRBJ1-2; 10 bases map to TRBD1. Germline assignment: CDR1 MGHDK and CDR2 SYGVNS. After removal of 0 bases from V and 8 bases from J, the junction contained 12 bases not matched to a gene. The CDR3 runs to 17 residues. CDR3 protein: CASSEYGGQGGFRGYTF. The CDR3 DNA sequence: TGTGCCAGCAGTGAATATGGTGGACAGGGGGGATTCCGCGGCTACACCTTC.

This chain uses TRBV7-3 with TRBJ2-1, with 9 nucleotides matching TRBD2. CDR1 SGHTA and CDR2 FQGTGA come from the germline V gene. Trimming removed 1 base from V and 2 bases from J; junction bases left unmatched: 6. This CDR3 is built from 17 residues. The CDR3 sequence: CASSLKPRLAAYNEQFF. CDR3 in DNA: TGTGCCAGCAGCTTAAAGCCCAGACTAGCGGCCTACAATGAGCAGTTCTTC. The variable domain in full, completed from reference TRBV7-3 and TRBJ2-1, reads GAGVSQTPSNKVTEKGKYVELRCDPISGHTALYWYRQSLGQGPEFLIYFQGTGAADDSGLPNDRFFAVRPEGSVSTLKIQRTERGDSAVYLCASSLKPRLAAYNEQFFGPGTRLTVL.

The chain combines TRBV7-9 with TRBJ1-2, with a tentative D call TRBD1 (6 bases). V lost 1 base and J 0 bases, leaving 9 bases between the germline ends. Germline lookup yields CDR1 SEHNR and CDR2 FQNEAQ (reference sequence). This CDR3 has 15 amino acids. For the CDR3, the DNA is TGTGCCAGCAGCTTAGGGACAGATTCTAACTATGGCTACACCTTC. As protein: CASSLGTDSNYGYTF. Together with reference TRBV7-9 and TRBJ1-2, the CDR3 gives the full variable domain: DTGVSQNPRHKITKRGQNVTFRCDPISEHNRLYWYRQTLGQGPEFLTYFQNEAQLEKSRLLSDRFSAERPKGSFSTLEIQRTEQGDSAMYLCASSLGTDSNYGYTFGSGTRLTVV.

The chain couples TRBV21-1 to TRBJ2-5; TRBD2 reflects the table's D call only, with no check against the DNA. TRBV21-1 is given as a pseudogene. CDR3 length: 17 amino acids. The CDR3 loop reads CASSKSAPEGGEETQYF. The CDR3 nucleotides read TGTGCCAGCAGCAAATCCGCACCCGAGGGAGGGGAAGAGACCCAGTACTTC.

The rearrangement joins TRBV5-1 to TRBJ2-3; 13 nucleotides align to TRBD2. V gave up 2 bases and J gave up 5 bases; unmatched junction bases: 2. There are 15 residues in the CDR3. In germline, CDR1 is SGHRS, CDR2 YFSETQ. The CDR3 DNA sequence: TGCGCCAGCAGCTTACTAGCGGGGGGGCAAGATACGCAGTATTTT. It translates to CASSLLAGGQDTQYF.